The rows below give T cell receptor beta chains drawn from one sample of a study of OX40 agonist ivuxolimab in advanced cancers. The table came from immunoSEQ multiplex PCR; TCRdb's copy has only in-frame clones and leaves some out. The sample has roughly 57,000 clones; 87% are singletons. This specimen was CD4+ or CD8+ T cells sorted from blood, taken in a trial of the OX40 agonist ivuxolimab. Source of these receptors: an adult with an advanced solid tumor such as melanoma, head and neck, liver or kidney cancer. Both conserved end residues are part of each CDR3. Fields, in order: V gene, D gene, J gene, clone size, CDR3 protein, CDR3 DNA. A D gene is named only where the DNA matches it firmly. Clone size is stated in some rows and not others, as once, few, many or a class when expanded.

v_gene: TRBV5-4
d_gene: TRBD2
j_gene: TRBJ2-1
abundance: .
CDR3aa: CASIISGTSGLNEQFF
CDR3nt: TGTGCCAGCATCATCTCCGGGACTAGCGGACTCAATGAGCAGTTCTTC

v_gene: TRBV5-1
d_gene: TRBD2
j_gene: TRBJ2-5
abundance: .
CDR3aa: CASSPYLGLAFTDRGETQYF
CDR3nt: TGCGCCAGCAGCCCCTACTTAGGACTAGCGTTTACCGACCGGGGGGAGACCCAGTACTTC

v_gene: TRBV6-6
d_gene: TRBD2
j_gene: TRBJ2-7
abundance: .
CDR3aa: CASRGLAEQYF
CDR3nt: TGTGCCAGCAGGGGACTAGCCGAGCAGTACTTC

v_gene: TRBV19
d_gene: TRBD2
j_gene: TRBJ2-3
abundance: .
CDR3aa: CASSIMAGGADTQYF
CDR3nt: TGTGCCAGTAGTATTATGGCGGGAGGGGCAGATACGCAGTATTTT

v_gene: TRBV9
d_gene: TRBD1
j_gene: TRBJ2-2
abundance: .
CDR3aa: CASSATGGSGELFF
CDR3nt: TGTGCCAGCAGTGCGACAGGGGGAAGCGGGGAGCTGTTTTTT

v_gene: TRBV21-1
d_gene: .
j_gene: TRBJ2-3
abundance: .
CDR3aa: CASSNDLQGQETDTQYF
CDR3nt: TGTGCCAGCAGCAACGACCTACAGGGGCAGGAAACAGATACGCAGTATTTT

v_gene: TRBV14
d_gene: TRBD1
j_gene: TRBJ1-6
abundance: .
CDR3aa: CASSPAGTGNSPLHF
CDR3nt: TGTGCCAGCAGCCCAGCCGGGACAGGGAATTCACCCCTCCACTTT

v_gene: TRBV7-9
d_gene: .
j_gene: TRBJ2-5
abundance: few
CDR3aa: CASSLPGGGETQYF
CDR3nt: TGTGCCAGCTCTCTCCCAGGTGGGGGGGAGACCCAGTACTTC

v_gene: TRBV7-9
d_gene: .
j_gene: TRBJ2-2
abundance: .
CDR3aa: CASRGSGAGELFF
CDR3nt: TGTGCCAGCAGGGGGTCAGGTGCCGGGGAGCTGTTTTTT

v_gene: TRBV27
d_gene: TRBD2
j_gene: TRBJ2-5
abundance: .
CDR3aa: CASSPGTSGAQETQYF
CDR3nt: TGTGCCAGCAGCCCGGGGACTAGCGGGGCCCAAGAGACCCAGTACTTC

v_gene: TRBV5-1
d_gene: .
j_gene: TRBJ1-1
abundance: .
CDR3aa: CASSFAGVGMNTEAFF
CDR3nt: TGCGCCAGCAGCTTCGCGGGGGTTGGCATGAACACTGAAGCTTTCTTT

v_gene: TRBV16
d_gene: .
j_gene: TRBJ1-1
abundance: .
CDR3aa: CASSQRGGKNTEAFF
CDR3nt: TGTGCCAGCAGCCAAAGGGGGGGGAAGAACACTGAAGCTTTCTTT

v_gene: TRBV5-6
d_gene: .
j_gene: TRBJ1-2
abundance: .
CDR3aa: CASSFRRTYGYTF
CDR3nt: TGTGCCAGCAGCTTTAGGCGTACCTATGGCTACACCTTC

v_gene: TRBV6-1
d_gene: .
j_gene: TRBJ2-7
abundance: .
CDR3aa: CASSKIYEQYF
CDR3nt: TGTGCCAGCAGTAAGATCTACGAGCAGTACTTC

v_gene: TRBV7-3
d_gene: .
j_gene: TRBJ2-5
abundance: .
CDR3aa: CASSRTAHQETQYF
CDR3nt: TGTGCCAGCAGCCGGACGGCCCATCAAGAGACCCAGTACTTC

v_gene: TRBV25-1
d_gene: .
j_gene: TRBJ2-7
abundance: .
CDR3aa: CASSAPGGQYF
CDR3nt: TGTGCCAGCAGTGCCCCTGGAGGGCAGTACTTC

v_gene: TRBV7-3
d_gene: .
j_gene: TRBJ2-1
abundance: .
CDR3aa: CASSPTLSSSYNEQFF
CDR3nt: TGTGCCAGCAGCCCTACTCTTAGCAGCTCCTACAATGAGCAGTTCTTC

v_gene: TRBV6-6
d_gene: TRBD2
j_gene: TRBJ2-1
abundance: .
CDR3aa: CASGGSSGSGNEQFF
CDR3nt: TGTGCCAGCGGGGGTAGTAGCGGGAGTGGTAATGAGCAGTTCTTC

v_gene: TRBV7-9
d_gene: .
j_gene: TRBJ2-7
abundance: .
CDR3aa: CASSPRQDEQYF
CDR3nt: TGTGCCAGCAGCCCGCGTCAGGACGAGCAGTACTTC

v_gene: TRBV7-3
d_gene: .
j_gene: TRBJ2-1
abundance: .
CDR3aa: CASSLSGSYNEQFF
CDR3nt: TGTGCCAGCAGCTTAAGCGGCTCCTACAATGAGCAGTTCTTC

v_gene: TRBV6-6
d_gene: .
j_gene: TRBJ2-7
abundance: .
CDR3aa: CASRLKAGPSYEQYF
CDR3nt: TGTGCCAGCAGGCTCAAGGCAGGGCCCAGCTACGAGCAGTACTTC

v_gene: TRBV5-4
d_gene: TRBD2
j_gene: TRBJ2-1
abundance: .
CDR3aa: CASSLSGGAYNEQFF
CDR3nt: TGTGCCAGCAGCCTCTCGGGGGGGGCATACAATGAGCAGTTCTTC

v_gene: TRBV5-5
d_gene: .
j_gene: TRBJ1-3
abundance: once
CDR3aa: CASSLAPQAGNTIYF
CDR3nt: TGTGCCAGCAGCTTGGCCCCCCAGGCTGGAAACACCATATATTTT

v_gene: TRBV28
d_gene: .
j_gene: TRBJ2-3
abundance: .
CDR3aa: CASSPPGAMTDTQYF
CDR3nt: TGTGCCAGCAGCCCCCCCGGAGCCATGACAGATACGCAGTATTTT

v_gene: TRBV7-9
d_gene: .
j_gene: TRBJ2-7
abundance: .
CDR3aa: CATTGAVPYEQYF
CDR3nt: TGTGCCACCACTGGGGCAGTCCCCTACGAGCAGTACTTC

v_gene: TRBV19
d_gene: .
j_gene: TRBJ1-4
abundance: .
CDR3aa: CASSLSGTYPSTNEKLFF
CDR3nt: TGTGCCAGTAGTCTCTCCGGGACATACCCTTCTACTAATGAAAAACTGTTTTTT

v_gene: TRBV27
d_gene: .
j_gene: TRBJ2-7
abundance: .
CDR3aa: CASRLTGFFIYEQYF
CDR3nt: TGTGCCAGCAGATTGACAGGCTTCTTTATCTACGAGCAGTACTTC

v_gene: TRBV19
d_gene: .
j_gene: TRBJ1-5
abundance: .
CDR3aa: CASRDGFSNQPQHF
CDR3nt: TGTGCCAGCCGGGACGGGTTTAGCAATCAGCCCCAGCATTTT

v_gene: TRBV6-5
d_gene: .
j_gene: TRBJ2-1
abundance: .
CDR3aa: CASSYDRKANEQFF
CDR3nt: TGTGCCAGCAGTTACGACAGGAAGGCGAATGAGCAGTTCTTC

v_gene: TRBV25-1
d_gene: TRBD2
j_gene: TRBJ2-7
abundance: .
CDR3aa: CASSYRTSGSTYEQYF
CDR3nt: TGTGCCAGCAGCTATCGGACTAGCGGGTCTACCTACGAGCAGTACTTC

v_gene: TRBV7-8
d_gene: TRBD1
j_gene: TRBJ2-7
abundance: .
CDR3aa: CASSSDRGPSYEQYF
CDR3nt: TGTGCCAGCAGCTCTGACAGGGGGCCTTCCTACGAGCAGTACTTC

v_gene: TRBV19
d_gene: TRBD1
j_gene: TRBJ1-5
abundance: once
CDR3aa: CASSISNLATGKGQPQHF
CDR3nt: TGTGCCAGTAGTATTTCCAATCTGGCGACAGGGAAAGGCCAGCCCCAGCATTTT

v_gene: TRBV30
d_gene: .
j_gene: TRBJ1-1
abundance: .
CDR3aa: CAWSVGSWTEAFF
CDR3nt: TGTGCCTGGAGTGTTGGCAGTTGGACTGAAGCTTTCTTT

v_gene: TRBV7-9
d_gene: .
j_gene: TRBJ2-2
abundance: once
CDR3aa: CASSTDTNTGELFF
CDR3nt: TGTGCCAGCAGCACAGACACTAACACCGGGGAGCTGTTTTTT

v_gene: TRBV6-1
d_gene: TRBD1
j_gene: TRBJ2-7
abundance: few
CDR3aa: CASIPPGTGGSEQYF
CDR3nt: TGTGCCAGCATCCCCCCGGGGACAGGGGGATCCGAGCAGTACTTC

v_gene: TRBV7-9
d_gene: .
j_gene: TRBJ2-1
abundance: .
CDR3aa: CASSLMGPPREQFF
CDR3nt: TGTGCCAGCAGCTTAATGGGGCCCCCGCGTGAGCAGTTCTTC

v_gene: TRBV4-1
d_gene: .
j_gene: TRBJ1-2
abundance: once
CDR3aa: CASSQEKARTALYGYTF
CDR3nt: TGCGCCAGCAGCCAAGAAAAGGCTAGGACAGCCCTTTATGGCTACACCTTC

v_gene: TRBV11-2
d_gene: .
j_gene: TRBJ2-1
abundance: .
CDR3aa: CASSLDRAYEQFF
CDR3nt: TGTGCCAGCAGCTTAGACAGGGCTTACGAGCAGTTCTTC

v_gene: TRBV5-1
d_gene: .
j_gene: TRBJ2-1
abundance: .
CDR3aa: CASSVRPGWGNEQFF
CDR3nt: TGCGCCAGCAGCGTCCGACCGGGGTGGGGGAATGAGCAGTTCTTC

v_gene: TRBV4-2
d_gene: .
j_gene: TRBJ2-3
abundance: few
CDR3aa: CASSQEASDTQYF
CDR3nt: TGTGCCAGCAGCCAAGAAGCGAGCGATACGCAGTATTTT